The clone carrying this T cell receptor beta chain was found a few times. No antigen is known for it. A second PCR, run for about 6 to 11 cycles, used a sample-barcoded 5' primer plus a J-beta primer mix. Carrying 12 random nucleotides, a template-switch adaptor labeled each individual cDNA molecule. TCRdb re-derived calls from the 5' RACE reads in MiXCR, one entry per CDR3 protein. Among about 1,400,000 distinct CDR3 sequences listed, roughly 40% were seen once. The entry originates in a study of blood T cells in healthy people across ages. Each sample provided at least 5 micrograms of extracted total RNA. General study findings and limits: Per million T cells, the diversity of TCR beta decreased roughly linearly as age advanced.

The germline CDR1 and CDR2 sequences are SGHTA and FQGNSA. The CDR3 is 16 amino acids. The gene calls are TRBV7-2 and TRBJ2-1; 7 positions agree with TRBD2. The J call is doubtful: the DNA matches TRBJ2-7 better. The sequencing sample was made of blood. The receptor comes from a woman under 30 in good health. CDR3 amino acids: CASSSSGTTTYNEQYF. The CDR3 bases are TGTGCCAGCAGCTCCTCCGGGACTACCACCTACAATGAGCAGTACTTC.